This TCR beta chain was obtained from a study of blood T cell repertoires in COVID-19. Study details: Specimens from acute and convalescent COVID-19 originated in the United States, Italy and Spain. PBMCs, B-cell-depleted T cells, or T cells were the source of the cDNA or gDNA that made up the material.

In the authors' methods: Estimation of nucleated cell counts relied on the amplification of reference gene primers. Generated by immunoSEQ multiplex PCR, the TCRdb table keeps only in-frame clones and is missing some. For V, J and clone size, that table is used; D and trimming come from the DNA. The table has about 220,000 clones, less than 85% seen once. Germline V gives CDR1 SGHAT, CDR2 FQNNGV. The CDR3 extends over 18 amino acids. V trimming: 5 bases; J trimming: 5 bases; junction bases outside the gene matches: 11. The clonotype was recovered from a woman in her seventies with acute or convalescent COVID-19. Material: peripheral blood. The chain links TRBV11-2 to TRBJ2-1; the match to TRBD2 covers 14 bases. CDR3 DNA: TGTGCCAGCAGCCTACGACTAGCGGGGGGGCTGCCCAACAATGAGCAGTTCTTC. This sequence encodes CASSLRLAGGLPNNEQFF.